The 5 T cell receptor beta chains below were found in one sample sequenced in a study of tumor-infiltrating lymphocytes in primary liver carcinoma. Germline DNA was also extracted, with blood RNA taken from unsorted whole blood. A constant-region primer primed TCR beta cDNA synthesis from about 550 ng of total RNA. Three-round nested multiplex PCR performed with slightly modified ARM-PCR produced the TCR beta libraries. Each of the first two PCR rounds ran approximately 9 cycles with TRBV1-TRBV30 forward and C-beta reverse primers. TCRdb called the multiplex PCR reads again in MiXCR, with one record for every CDR3 protein. The sample shows about 200,000 distinct CDR3 sequences, less than 65% of them seen only once. Input material: peripheral blood. Receptors were obtained from a woman aged 60-70 years with primary liver carcinoma and hepatitis B virus infection.

The chain combines TRBV12-3 or TRBV12-4 with TRBJ1-3; a possible D gene is TRBD1 (6 bases). CDR3 length: 14 residues. V lost 10 bases, J lost 1 base, and 14 bases lay in between. The CDR3 DNA reads as TGTGCCACCATACAGGGTATATCTGGAAACACCATATATTTT. It is translated as CATIQGISGNTIYF.

This clonotype was detected ten times or more. This rearrangement joins TRBV29-1 to TRBJ2-3; 10 nucleotides agree with TRBD1. Looked up from germline, CDR1 is SQVTM and CDR2 is ANQGSEA. CDR3 length: 13 amino acids. The junction had 2 bases not matched to a gene; V was cut back by 7 bases and J by 1 base. The DNA of the CDR3 is TGCAGCGCCGGGACAGGGGGCACAGATACGCAGTATTTT. Its translation: CSAGTGGTDTQYF.

Worth noting for this clonotype: As the CDR3 is not closed by the conserved phenylalanine or tryptophan, this likely results from a read error. The chain employs TRBV30 and TRBJ1-4; D perhaps matches TRBD1 (6 bases). Germline V lookup: CDR1 GTSNPN, CDR2 SVGIG (reference sequence). V was pared by 1 base and J by 6 bases, with 12 bases between. The CDR3 totals 14 residues. The CDR3 DNA sequence: TGTGCCTGGAGTGAGGGGGGCGGGGATGAAAAACTGTTTTCT. It specifies CAWSEGGGDEKLFS.

Concerning this clonotype itself: Relative to the germline gene, one junction end is altered; a read error may explain this. This rearrangement joins TRBV11-2 to TRBJ2-1, with 10 bases lining up with TRBD2. The CDR3 consists of 15 residues. Germline CDR1 and CDR2: SGHAT and FQNNGV. The CDR3: CASRGASGSYSEQFF. The CDR3 DNA is TGTGCCAGCCGTGGGGCTAGCGGGAGTTACAGTGAGCAGTTCTTC. Combining the CDR3 with reference TRBV11-2 and TRBJ2-1 gives the whole variable domain EAGVAQSPRYKIIEKRQSVAFWCNPISGHATLYWYQQILGQGPKLLIQFQNNGVVDDSQLPKDRFSAERLKGVDSTLKIQPAKLEDSAVYLCASRGASGSYSEQFFGPGTRLTVL.

By sample share, this clonotype is medium-sized (0.01 to 0.1%). The chain is built from TRBV11-2 and TRBJ2-7, with D unclear. Trimming took 4 bases from V and 5 from J, leaving 12 bases between them. The CDR3 totals 13 residues. Germline V lookup: CDR1 SGHAT, CDR2 FQNNGV. CDR3 region: CASSSSVQDEQYF. The CDR3 DNA is TGTGCCAGCAGCTCCAGTGTTCAGGACGAGCAGTACTTC.